This T cell receptor beta chain comes out of a study of blood T cell repertoires in COVID-19. Background on the study: The cDNA or gDNA used as material had been derived from T cells, B-cell-depleted T cells, or PBMCs.

The CDR3 extends over 12 amino acids. The ends were cut back, 7 bases at V and 6 bases at J, with 10 bases in the middle. Using immunoSEQ multiplex PCR, the repertoire was profiled, and TCRdb retains in-frame clones only, with some absent. The sample shows a few hundred thousand clones, 80% to 90% of them seen only once. V is TRBV12-3 or TRBV12-4 and J is TRBJ2-4; a weak D match, TRBD1 (7 bases). The source of this sequence is a man aged 25-45 years with active or convalescent COVID-19. The specimen was peripheral blood. The CDR3 loop is CASTRGANIQYF. CDR3 bases: TGTGCCAGCACCAGGGGGGCAAACATTCAGTACTTC.